The rows below give T cell receptor beta chains drawn from one sample of a study of blood T cell repertoires in COVID-19. TCRdb's table, derived via immunoSEQ multiplex PCR, lists solely in-frame clones and lacks some. Among 250,000 or so clones listed, roughly 88% were seen once. The sample taken for sequencing was peripheral blood. The receptors were sampled from a woman aged 30 to 39 with acute or convalescent COVID-19. Each CDR3 is given with its conserved first and last residue. The D gene is left open where the match is weak. A row's size may be missing; if present it is once, few, many or a size class.

.	.	TRBV29-1	TRBJ2-2	TGCAGCGTTTATTGGCAGAACACCGGGGAGCTGTTTTTT	CSVYWQNTGELFF
few	.	TRBV4-2	TRBJ2-7	TGTGCCAGCAGCCAACCTGGACAGCTGCCGGAGCAGTACTTC	CASSQPGQLPEQYF
.	TRBD2	TRBV19	TRBJ2-1	TGTGCCAGTAGTATCCAGTCGGGGGGCTCCTACAATGAGCAGTTCTTC	CASSIQSGGSYNEQFF
.	.	TRBV4-2	TRBJ1-6	TGTGCCAGCAGCCAAGAGGACCGGGAGGCGAATTCACCCCTCCACTTT	CASSQEDREANSPLHF
.	TRBD2	TRBV7-9	TRBJ2-7	TGTGCCAGCAGCTCCGGGACTAGCGGAACTATAACGTCCTACGAGCAGTACTTC	CASSSGTSGTITSYEQYF
.	TRBD2	TRBV4-3	TRBJ2-2	TGCGCCAGCAGCCAACTAGCGGGAGGGGTTGCCGGGGAGCTGTTTTTT	CASSQLAGGVAGELFF
.	TRBD2	TRBV6-5	TRBJ2-1	TGTGCCAGCAGTTATTCTAGCGGGAGCTCCTACAATGAGCAGTTCTTC	CASSYSSGSSYNEQFF
.	TRBD2	TRBV29-1	TRBJ2-1	TGCAGCGCATCTAGCGGGTCCTACAATGAGCAGTTCTTC	CSASSGSYNEQFF
.	.	TRBV4-3	TRBJ2-6	TGCGCCAGCAGCCAAGAATCCGGGTTGGGGGCCAACGTCCTGACTTTC	CASSQESGLGANVLTF
.	.	TRBV5-1	TRBJ2-1	TGCGCCAGCAGCCTCCGGAGAGACTCCTACAATGAGCAGTTCTTC	CASSLRRDSYNEQFF
.	TRBD2	TRBV10-3	TRBJ2-7	TGTGCCATCAGCATCCCGGGACTAGCGGAGCCATACGAGCAGTACTTC	CAISIPGLAEPYEQYF
few	TRBD1	TRBV27	TRBJ1-5	TGTGCCAGCAGTCTGACAGGGGGAAATCAGCCCCAGCATTTT	CASSLTGGNQPQHF
.	.	TRBV19	TRBJ1-3	TGTGCCAGTAGTATAGACAGGGGAGGAAACACCATATATTTT	CASSIDRGGNTIYF
.	.	TRBV5-4	TRBJ2-5	TGTGCCAGCAGCTTGGAGTTAGCGGCGCAAGAGACCCAGTACTTC	CASSLELAAQETQYF
.	TRBD2	TRBV5-8	TRBJ2-7	TGTGCCAGCAGCTTGGTATCTAGCGGGAGGTACGAGCAGTACTTC	CASSLVSSGRYEQYF
.	.	TRBV3-1/TRBV3-2	TRBJ2-1	TGTGCCTCGGCAGGGGGGTCTCGCAATGAGCAGTTCTTC	CASAGGSRNEQFF
.	.	TRBV6-2/TRBV6-3	TRBJ2-2	TGTGCCACCAGCGACCCCGGGAGAAATACCGGGGAGCTGTTTTTT	CATSDPGRNTGELFF
.	.	TRBV24-1	TRBJ2-7	TGTGCCACCAGTGACACCAACAGGCCCCACGACGAGCAGTACTTC	CATSDTNRPHDEQYF
.	TRBD2	TRBV4-1	TRBJ2-2	TGCGCCAGCAGCCAACAAGGGACTAGCGGAAACACCGGGGAGCTGTTTTTT	CASSQQGTSGNTGELFF
few	TRBD1	TRBV9	TRBJ1-2	TGTGCCAGCAGCGACGACAGGGCGCATGGCTACACCTTC	CASSDDRAHGYTF
.	TRBD1	TRBV3-1/TRBV3-2	TRBJ1-2	TGTGCCAGCAGCCAAGCGGTTGGGTGGTCAGGGGGTACGAGTGGCTACACCTTC	CASSQAVGWSGGTSGYTF
.	.	TRBV6-2/TRBV6-3	TRBJ1-2	TGTGCCAGCAGTTACTCCCTGAGGCCTTTCTATGGCTACACCTTC	CASSYSLRPFYGYTF
.	TRBD1	TRBV4-1	TRBJ2-7	TGCGCCAGCAGCCAAGTAGGACAGGGGGCGGGGGAGCAGTACTTC	CASSQVGQGAGEQYF
once	.	TRBV7-8	TRBJ1-1	TGTGCCTCACTGGGGGGGCTTAACGCTGAAGCTTTCTTT	CASLGGLNAEAFF
.	TRBD1	TRBV30	TRBJ1-6	TGTGCCTGTGAGACAGGGGGCTTTTCACCCCTCCACTTT	CACETGGFSPLHF
once	.	TRBV21-1	TRBJ2-5	TGTGCCAGCAGCAAAGGGGGTGGACAGGGACCACAAGAGACCCAGTACTTC	CASSKGGGQGPQETQYF
.	.	TRBV9	TRBJ2-3	TGTGCCAGCAGCCGACAGGCCTCTAGCACAGATACGCAGTATTTT	CASSRQASSTDTQYF
.	.	TRBV30	TRBJ1-6	TGTGCCTGGAGTAGTGGGAGAAATTCACCCCTCCACTTT	CAWSSGRNSPLHF
.	TRBD1	TRBV6-2/TRBV6-3	TRBJ2-7	TGTGCCAGCAGTCTCGGGACAGGGGCCGCATTCGTTACGTACGAGCAGTACTTC	CASSLGTGAAFVTYEQYF
.	.	TRBV15	TRBJ2-5	TGTGCCACCAGCAGAGACAGACCAGCGATGGGGACCCAGTACTTC	CATSRDRPAMGTQYF
.	.	TRBV7-6	TRBJ1-1	TGTGCCAGCAGCTTAGCTTCCACGGTGAACACTGAAGCTTTCTTT	CASSLASTVNTEAFF
.	.	TRBV30	TRBJ2-6	TGCGCAGGGGCCGGGGCCAACGTCCTGACTTTC	CAGAGANVLTF
.	.	TRBV7-2	TRBJ1-1	TGTGCCAGCAGCTTAGCCAGACAGCTCAACACTGAAGCTTTCTTT	CASSLARQLNTEAFF
.	.	TRBV9	TRBJ2-2	TGTGCCAGCAGCCCGGGGACAACGAACACCGGGGAGCTGTTTTTT	CASSPGTTNTGELFF
.	.	TRBV7-2	TRBJ1-1	TGTGCCAGCAGCTTAATCAGGAACACTGAAGCTTTCTTT	CASSLIRNTEAFF
.	.	TRBV14	TRBJ2-3	TGTGCCAGCGCGCCCGGGGTCACCTCCCCGCGGAGCACAGATACGCAGTATTTT	CASAPGVTSPRSTDTQYF
.	.	TRBV5-1	TRBJ2-1	TGCGCCAGCAGCTTCCGGGACAATGAGCAGTTCTTC	CASSFRDNEQFF
.	TRBD1	TRBV5-1	TRBJ1-1	TGCGCCAGCAGCTTAATCCCGGGACAGGGAAACACTGAAGCTTTCTTT	CASSLIPGQGNTEAFF
.	TRBD1	TRBV6-5	TRBJ1-5	TGTGCCAGCTCAAGACAGGGGGATCAGCCCCAGCATTTT	CASSRQGDQPQHF
.	TRBD1	TRBV11-3	TRBJ1-1	TGTGCCAGCAGCTTAGACGGGACAGGGGAAGCTTTCTTT	CASSLDGTGEAFF
.	.	TRBV7-9	TRBJ2-7	TGTGCCAGCAGCTTCGACAGTTATGGATCATACGAGCAGTACTTC	CASSFDSYGSYEQYF
once	.	TRBV11-2	TRBJ2-7	TGTGCCAGCAGCTTCGCCAGGGGAGAGTGGGAGCAGTACTTC	CASSFARGEWEQYF
.	.	TRBV7-2	TRBJ2-7	TGTGCCAGCAGCTTACCCACCTACGAGCAGTACTTC	CASSLPTYEQYF
.	TRBD2	TRBV2	TRBJ2-5	TGTGCCAGCAGGCGCAGACTAGCGGGAGGGGAGACCCAGTACTTC	CASRRRLAGGETQYF
.	.	TRBV27	TRBJ2-3	TGTGCCAGCAGTTACATCAGCACAGATACGCAGTATTTT	CASSYISTDTQYF
.	.	TRBV20-1	TRBJ2-2	TGCAGTGCCCGAGGAGCCGGGGAGCTGTTTTTT	CSARGAGELFF
.	TRBD1	TRBV9	TRBJ1-4	TGTGCCAGCAGCGCCACCCCGGGACAGTTTAATGAAAAACTGTTTTTT	CASSATPGQFNEKLFF
.	TRBD2	TRBV4-3	TRBJ2-5	TGCGCCAGCAGCCAAGATCGACTAGCGAGAGTGGCCCAGTACTTC	CASSQDRLARVAQYF
.	TRBD2	TRBV30	TRBJ2-1	TGTGCCTGGAGTGTAGGGTCTAGCGGTTACAATGAGCAGTTCTTC	CAWSVGSSGYNEQFF
.	TRBD2	TRBV24-1	TRBJ2-1	TGTGCCACCTCCGGGACTAGCGGGAGGGGCTCCTACAATGAGCAGTTCTTC	CATSGTSGRGSYNEQFF
.	TRBD2	TRBV4-3	TRBJ2-7	TGCGCCAGCAGCCAAGAAATCGGGGGAGGGTCCTACGAGCAGTACTTC	CASSQEIGGGSYEQYF
once	.	TRBV6-5	TRBJ1-1	TGTGCCAGCAGTTATCAAGGACAGCTCTTGAACACTGAAGCTTTCTTT	CASSYQGQLLNTEAFF
.	TRBD2	TRBV30	TRBJ2-5	TGTGCCTGGACACTAGCGGGAGCCCAAGAGACCCAGTACTTC	CAWTLAGAQETQYF
few	TRBD1	TRBV3-1/TRBV3-2	TRBJ1-2	TGTGCCAGCAGCCAAGAAGGAAGGACAGGGAAAGGCTACACCTTC	CASSQEGRTGKGYTF
.	.	TRBV7-9	TRBJ2-1	TGTGCCAGCAGTACTCAGGGAAGTGAGCAGTTCTTC	CASSTQGSEQFF